The T cell receptor (beta chain) under discussion was sequenced for a study of cytomegalovirus exposure and HLA in healthy donors. Study conclusions and caveats: Fewer N-insertions (relative to the approximately 700-donor mean) were reportedly seen in an Asian-associated ancestry cluster in a later analysis. Upon later analysis, HLA-associated TCR beta chains proved more clonally expanded than other, equally common chains. Researchers had no immune exposure information except CMV serostatus available. As a later analysis showed, a missense DCLRE1C variant was linked to trimming of TCR beta V- and J-genes.

Germline lookup yields CDR1 LNHDA and CDR2 SQIVND (reference sequence). V lost 1 base and J 3 bases, leaving 13 bases between the germline ends. The CDR3 is 15 amino acids. As for this clone: What it recognizes is unknown.

PCR primers comprised 60 Vbeta and 13 Jbeta primers. Measured with immunoSEQ multiplex PCR; TCRdb has only the in-frame clones, and not every one. The table lists around 140,000 clones. This clonotype originated in a woman aged 40 to 55 in good health and CMV-seropositive. The material sequenced was PBMCs. The chain recombines TRBV19 with TRBJ2-7; D is perhaps TRBD1 (6 bases). Here the CDR3 reads CASSIVHRESYEQYF. CDR3 sequence (DNA): TGTGCCAGTAGTATAGTCCACAGGGAAAGCTACGAGCAGTACTTC.